Shown below are 10 T cell receptor beta chains from a single sample sequenced in a study of CXCR3-negative and CXCR3-positive naive CD8 T cells. Study outcomes and limitations: Higher TRB CDR3 hydrophobicity marked CXCR3-positive naive cells relative to CXCR3-negative naive cells.

The libraries of TRB cDNA were prepared using 5' RACE with UMI labels. One entry per CDR3 protein, without DNA, is what TCRdb gives after re-calling the 5' RACE reads. Its clone listing holds 5,500 to 6,000 distinct CDR3 sequences. Which antigens these TCRs recognize remains unknown. The sequenced sample consisted of naive CXCR3+ CD8+ T cells from blood. The subset was: CD45RO-CCR7+CD27+CD95- naive CD8+ T cells expressing CXCR3 (TNR3+). The receptors shown here come from a human donor in good health. Some clones in this sample may be carry-over from other donors' samples.

The chain links TRBV9 to TRBJ2-3. The CDR3 is made up of 15 amino acids. From germline, CDR1 is SGDLS and CDR2 YYNGEE. The CDR3: CASSVDGYGTDTQYF.

This clonotype registers medium-sized (0.01 to 0.1%) by frequency. The CDR3 protein is CSVEAGTTYEQYF. This chain links TRBV29-1 with TRBJ2-7. The V gene's germline CDR1 is SQVTM and CDR2 ANQGSEA. The length of the CDR3 is 13 residues.

The chain couples TRBV12-3 or TRBV12-4 to TRBJ2-5; with no DNA, the TCRdb D assignment of TRBD1 cannot be verified. The CDR3 extends over 14 amino acids. This chain's CDR3 is CASPTEDLQETQYF.

Its frequency marks this clonotype as medium-sized. CDR3: CASIPLAQWGTGELFF. The chain couples TRBV28 to TRBJ2-2; as DNA is missing, the TRBD2 call by TCRdb cannot be tested. This CDR3 contains 16 residues. Germline V lookup: CDR1 MDHEN, CDR2 SYDVKM.

The J gene is TRBJ2-3, the V gene TRBV28. CDR3 size: 18 residues. From germline, CDR1 is MDHEN and CDR2 SYDVKM. CDR3 loop: CASSLPSRRDMSTDTQYF.

The chain links TRBV29-1 to TRBJ2-7; the TCRdb D gene call, TRBD1, has no DNA to confirm it. Germline CDR1 is SQVTM and CDR2 is ANQGSEA. The CDR3 has 12 amino acids. This CDR3 reads CSEGTVDYEQYF.

The chain is built from TRBV15 and TRBJ2-7; with no DNA, the TCRdb D assignment of TRBD1 cannot be verified. The CDR3 sequence is 15 residues long. The germline V gene encodes CDR1 LNHNV and CDR2 YYDKDF (reference sequence). The CDR3 here is CATSRTGNTDYEQYF.

This clonotype shows up as medium-sized by frequency. The chain carries TRBV29-1 and TRBJ2-2; TCRdb outputs TRBD2, but without DNA this stays unchecked. This CDR3 spans 18 amino acids. The germline V gene encodes CDR1 SQVTM and CDR2 ANQGSEA. This CDR3 is CSAPVGPASGGAGGELFF.

The chain has TRBV29-1 and TRBJ1-1. The CDR3 runs to 13 residues. Germline loops: CDR1 SQVTM, CDR2 ANQGSEA. Here the CDR3 reads CSVGQIFNTEAFF.

The V call is TRBV29-1, the J call TRBJ2-5; as DNA is missing, the TRBD1 call by TCRdb cannot be tested. The V gene's germline CDR1 is SQVTM and CDR2 ANQGSEA. This CDR3 region has 16 residues. This chain's CDR3 is CTTLLRGERPQETQYF.